The 19 T cell receptor beta chains in this list originate from one sample, sequenced in a study of blood T cell repertoires in COVID-19. Only in-frame clones appear in the TCRdb table, and some are missing; sequencing was by immunoSEQ multiplex PCR. The sample has more than 80,000 clones; 60% to 85% are singletons. Specimen: peripheral blood. The receptors originated from a man older than 75 with COVID-19, enrolled during active disease.

V usage is TRBV5-4 and J usage is TRBJ1-1; perhaps TRBD1 as D (6 bases). The V end was cut by 1 base, the J end by 0 bases, with 7 bases between. Per the germline V gene, CDR1 is SGHNT and CDR2 is YYREEE (reference sequence). The CDR3 extends over 14 amino acids. CDR3 sequence (DNA): TGTGCCAGCAGCTTGACAGGGATGAACACTGAAGCTTTCTTT. Translated, it gives CASSLTGMNTEAFF.

This sequence joins TRBV5-6 and TRBJ2-2; TRBD2 agrees at 9 bases. There are 17 residues in the CDR3. Trimming at V came to 5 bases and at J to 6 bases, leaving 14 bases not matched to a gene. CDR1 is SGHDT and CDR2 is YYEEEE in the germline V gene. CDR3 coding DNA: TGTGCCAGCAGAACAACCTCCTTAGCGGGAGCCGCCGGGGAGCTGTTTTTT. Its translation: CASRTTSLAGAAGELFF.

The V and J genes are TRBV6-5 and TRBJ1-1; D is possibly TRBD1 (5 bases). CDR3 size: 15 residues. Germline V gene data show CDR1 as MNHEY and CDR2 as SVGAGI. The germline V and J ends were trimmed by 6 bases and 1 base, with 15 bases remaining between them. This chain's CDR3 is CASRSYGTENTEAFF. CDR3 coding DNA: TGTGCCAGCAGATCCTACGGGACTGAGAACACTGAAGCTTTCTTT.

The chain employs TRBV27 and TRBJ2-5; a possible D gene is TRBD2 (5 bases). Germline V gene sequence: CDR1 MNHEY, CDR2 SMNVEV (reference sequence). The CDR3 totals 15 residues. Between the trimmed V and J ends, which lost 9 bases and 3 bases, there was a span of 20 bases. CDR3: CASSGWPISEETQYF. In DNA, the CDR3 is TGTGCCAGTTCGGGATGGCCAATATCCGAAGAGACCCAGTACTTC.

The genes are TRBV7-8 and TRBJ2-5; tentative D call: TRBD2 (7 bases). The CDR3 spans 13 residues. CDR1 and CDR2 (germline): SGHVS, FQNEAQ. V was trimmed by 6 bases and J by 5 bases, leaving 13 bases between them. The CDR3 here is CASSLGGGETQYF. For the CDR3, the DNA is TGTGCCAGCAGTCTAGGGGGAGGGGAGACCCAGTACTTC.

Written as DNA, the CDR3 is TGTGCCAGCAGTGAAGTGACAGGGCGTACCTACGAGCAGTACTTC. Encoded protein: CASSEVTGRTYEQYF. This chain uses TRBV6-1 with TRBJ2-7; 7 bases match TRBD1. Trimming cost V 1 base and J 2 bases; bases outside gene matches: 5. CDR3 length: 15 amino acids. Germline CDR1 is MNHNS and CDR2 is SASEGT.

This chain joins TRBV2 and TRBJ1-3, with TRBD1 matching 8 bases. The junction had 7 bases not matched to a gene; V was cut back by 4 bases and J by 8 bases. This CDR3 region has 14 residues. Per germline, CDR1 SNHLY and CDR2 FYNNEI. The CDR3 region is CASSAQGGGDTIYF. The CDR3 DNA is TGTGCCAGCAGTGCACAGGGGGGAGGGGACACCATATATTTT.

In its sample, this clone was seen once. The V and J genes are TRBV3-1 (or the pseudogene TRBV3-2) and TRBJ2-3; 12 bases line up with TRBD2. V shed 5 bases and J 4 bases; nucleotides not matched to a gene: 10. The CDR3 has 17 amino acids. The germline V gene has CDR1 LGHDT and CDR2 YNNKEL (reference sequence). This chain's CDR3 is CASSFGLAGNGADTQYF. The CDR3 DNA follows: TGTGCCAGCAGCTTTGGACTAGCGGGAAATGGCGCAGATACGCAGTATTTT.

This clone has only a few counts. The rearrangement uses TRBV6-5 and TRBJ2-1; tentative D call: TRBD2 (5 bases). This CDR3 region has 16 residues. Germline-derived CDR1 and CDR2 are MNHEY and SVGAGI. V shed 0 bases and J shed 2 bases, with 11 bases lying between them. The CDR3 coding sequence is TGTGCCAGCAGTTACTCGGTAGCGTTTACCTACAATGAGCAGTTCTTC. It codes for CASSYSVAFTYNEQFF.

The gene calls are TRBV4-2 and TRBJ2-7, with D possibly TRBD1 on 6 matching bases. V was trimmed by 4 bases and J by 6 bases, leaving 16 bases between them. Germline V gives CDR1 LGHNA, CDR2 YNFKEQ. The CDR3 totals 14 residues. CDR3 nucleotide sequence: TGTGCCAGCAGCCCTGAGGTGGGGGCGGGCGAGCAGTACTTC. This codes for CASSPEVGAGEQYF.

The chain employs TRBV5-1 and TRBJ2-3; D is unclear. V lost 3 bases, J lost 3 bases, and 8 bases lay in between. CDR1 is SGHRS, CDR2 YFSETQ, per germline. CDR3 length: 13 amino acids. The CDR3: CASSSTQTDTQYF. In nucleotides, the CDR3 is TGCGCCAGCAGCTCGACTCAGACAGATACGCAGTATTTT.

This chain joins TRBV11-2 and TRBJ1-4; D remains unclear. Per the germline V gene, CDR1 is SGHAT and CDR2 is FQNNGV. The CDR3 has 13 amino acids. The V end was cut by 6 bases, the J end by 8 bases, with 13 bases between. CDR3 sequence (DNA): TGTGCCAGCAGTACAGACATGGTCGAAAAACTGTTTTTT. Residues: CASSTDMVEKLFF.

The chain carries TRBV9 and TRBJ1-2; TRBD1 aligns across 8 bases. Germline V gives CDR1 SGDLS, CDR2 YYNGEE. The V segment lost 6 bases and the J segment 1 base; nucleotides outside the gene matches: 5. The CDR3 consists of 14 residues. As DNA, the CDR3 is TGTGCCAGCAACAGACAGGGGAGTAACTATGGCTACACCTTC. Protein product: CASNRQGSNYGYTF.

The rearrangement uses TRBV28 and TRBJ2-7; 8 nucleotides agree with TRBD1. CDR1 MDHEN and CDR2 SYDVKM come from the germline V gene. This CDR3 has 15 amino acids. With V trimmed by 5 bases and J by 2 bases, 8 bases remained unmatched. The CDR3 DNA sequence: TGTGCCAGCAGTGTCTCGACAGGGGCCACCTACGAGCAGTACTTC. It specifies CASSVSTGATYEQYF.

V usage is TRBV7-2 and J usage is TRBJ2-5, with 9 positions matching TRBD2. The trim removed 5 bases at V and 2 bases at J, leaving 3 bases unmatched. The CDR3 is made up of 14 amino acids. Germline V CDR1 and CDR2: SGHTA, FQGNSA. The CDR3 is CASSLGLAQETQYF. Here the CDR3 DNA reads TGTGCCAGCAGCCTCGGACTAGCGCAAGAGACCCAGTACTTC.

Written as DNA, the CDR3 is TGCGCCAGCAGCTTGAATGGACTAGCGGGAGGGTACAATGAGCAGTTCTTC. It yields the protein CASSLNGLAGGYNEQFF. The rearrangement uses TRBV5-1 and TRBJ2-1; 15 bases fit TRBD2. Germline loops: CDR1 SGHRS, CDR2 YFSETQ. The CDR3 loop spans 17 amino acids. The V and J ends lost 1 base and 4 bases, in that order; junction bases with no gene match: 3.

The chain uses TRBV4-1 and TRBJ1-1; D might be TRBD1 (6 bases). From germline, CDR1 is MGHRA and CDR2 YSYEKL. The V gene lost 0 bases and the J gene lost 1 base, with 12 bases spanning the gap. This CDR3 region has 16 residues. CDR3 sequence reads: CASSQDFRTANTEAFF. The CDR3 region has the DNA TGCGCCAGCAGCCAAGACTTTCGGACAGCGAACACTGAAGCTTTCTTT.

The V call is TRBV28, the J call TRBJ2-3; TRBD2 matches 10 bases. Germline CDR1 and CDR2: MDHEN and SYDVKM. This CDR3 contains 14 residues. The junction had 9 bases not matched to a gene; V was cut back by 9 bases and J by 6 bases. CDR3 in amino acids: CASRLAGEGDTQYF. The CDR3 DNA follows: TGTGCCAGTAGGCTAGCGGGAGAGGGCGATACGCAGTATTTT.

The V call is TRBV27, the J call TRBJ1-2; D is possibly TRBD1 (6 bases). Between the trimmed V and J ends, which lost 4 bases and 6 bases, there was a span of 12 bases. Germline V gene lookup returns CDR1 MNHEY and CDR2 SMNVEV (reference sequence). This CDR3 contains 13 residues. CDR3 bases: TGTGCCAGCAGTTCCGACACAGGGAATGGCTACACCTTC. Protein sequence: CASSSDTGNGYTF.